The clone carrying this TCR beta chain occurred a few times. No antigen is known for it. This sample stems from a study of T-cell memory formation after mild COVID-19. About the research overall: For the most part, TCR clusters were specific to one donor. Whole-study findings and limits: The study found contracting CD4+ clones mainly in CM and EM and contracting CD8+ clones in EMRA. Still unconfirmed is whether the second-wave clones peaking on day 37 recognized SARS-CoV-2. Balance between CD4 and CD8 was seen in clones contracting day 15 to 85, and a CD4+ lean was seen in later expanders.

TCRdb fed the 5' RACE reads into MiXCR, producing one record per CDR3 protein. In the table there are 130,000 to 150,000 distinct CDR3 sequences, 15% to 20% of which are singletons. Germline V gene sequence: CDR1 SEHNR, CDR2 FQNEAQ (reference sequence). CDR3 length: 14 residues. V dropped 4 bases and J dropped 5 bases, with 15 bases sitting between them. J is TRBJ2-7 and V is TRBV7-9, with D possibly being TRBD1 or TRBD2 (7 bases each). This receptor was taken from an adult woman who had mild COVID-19 (a few samples of this study predate the infection). Cell type and time point are not known. Sample: PBMCs or a T cell subset sorted from them (not recorded which). The CDR3 region is CASSSRDSGNEQYF. CDR3 bases: TGTGCCAGCAGCTCCCGGGACAGCGGGAACGAGCAGTACTTC. The full variable domain, rest sourced from reference TRBV7-9 and TRBJ2-7, is DTGVSQNPRHKITKRGQNVTFRCDPISEHNRLYWYRQTLGQGPEFLTYFQNEAQLEKSRLLSDRFSAERPKGSFSTLEIQRTEQGDSAMYLCASSSRDSGNEQYFGPGTRLTVT.